These 19 T cell receptor beta chains were sequenced from one sample in a study of human T cells and chemical hapten exposure. The sample's time point: patch test 1, 2 weeks after DPC sensitization. The treatment denotes: therapeutic diphenylcyclopropenone sensitization with weekly scalp DPC. TCRdb reprocessed the RACE reads via MiXCR and lists one record per CDR3 protein. The sample has roughly 200,000 distinct CDR3 sequences, 20% to 25% seen once; the top ten hold about 6.7%. The sample here was whole blood, taken in connection with sensitization to the hapten diphenylcyclopropenone (DPC). The receptors derive from a woman aged 50 to 60 with alopecia areata. Some clones in this sample may be carry-over from other donors' samples.

The chain joins TRBV6-5 to TRBJ2-7, with 7 nucleotides matching TRBD2. Trimming removed 7 bases from V and 6 bases from J; junction bases left unmatched: 12. This CDR3 region has 14 residues. Germline V gene data show CDR1 as MNHEY and CDR2 as SVGAGI. CDR3 sequence: CASKPGLEVSEQYF. CDR3 DNA: TGTGCCAGCAAACCCGGACTAGAAGTAAGCGAGCAGTACTTC.

There are a few counts of this clonotype. The chain couples TRBV3-1 to TRBJ1-1; tentatively, D is TRBD1 (6 bases). The V and J ends lost 3 bases and 4 bases respectively, with 12 bases between them. Germline CDR1 reads LGHDT; CDR2 reads YNNKEL (reference sequence). The CDR3 has 14 residues. The CDR3 protein is CASSHADRSTEAFF. DNA of the CDR3: TGTGCCAGCAGCCACGCGGACAGAAGCACTGAAGCTTTCTTT.

This chain uses TRBV6-2 or TRBV6-3 with TRBJ2-1; D ambiguous. The CDR3 extends over 14 amino acids. The germline V and J ends were trimmed by 2 bases and 6 bases, with 11 bases remaining between them. Per germline, CDR1 MNHEY and CDR2 SVGEGT. The CDR3 is CASSYPSPANEQFF. The DNA of the CDR3 is TGTGCCAGCAGTTACCCATCACCGGCCAATGAGCAGTTCTTC.

In this sample, this clonotype turned up a few times. The chain uses TRBV20-1 and TRBJ2-1, with 9 bases identical to TRBD2. The V gene end was trimmed by 5 bases and the J gene end by 8 bases; junction bases not matched to a gene: 16. The V gene's germline CDR1 is DFQATT and CDR2 SNEGSKA (reference sequence). This CDR3 comprises 16 residues. CDR3 residues: CSASPGAGGPKDEQFF. The CDR3, as DNA: TGCAGTGCTTCCCCGGGGGCGGGAGGGCCTAAGGATGAGCAGTTCTTC.

The chain couples TRBV29-1 to TRBJ2-5, with 11 bases identical to TRBD2. V lost 8 bases to trimming and J lost 4 bases; unmatched junction nucleotides: 9. Germline V lookup: CDR1 SQVTM, CDR2 ANQGSEA. CDR3 length equals 14 residues. CDR3 amino acids: CSNQLAGVGETQYF. The DNA for the CDR3 is TGCAGCAACCAACTAGCGGGGGTGGGAGAGACCCAGTACTTC.

This rearrangement joins TRBV20-1 to TRBJ2-7; a possible D gene is TRBD2 (5 bases). Trimming pared 6 bases from V and 0 bases from J, leaving 12 bases between. Germline-derived CDR1 and CDR2 are DFQATT and SNEGSKA (reference sequence). The CDR3 contains 13 residues. The CDR3 DNA follows: TGCAGTGCCGATCATGGGAGCTCCTACGAGCAGTACTTC. Protein sequence: CSADHGSSYEQYF.

In nucleotides, the CDR3 is TGTGCCAGCAGTTTGTGGGGAAGCAATCAGCCCCAGCATTTT. Translated, it gives CASSLWGSNQPQHF. The chain couples TRBV12-3 or TRBV12-4 to TRBJ1-5; D is unclear. The V end was cut by 3 bases, the J end by 1 base, with 7 bases between. The CDR3 sequence is 14 residues long.

The rearrangement uses TRBV7-2 and TRBJ2-1; 12 bases are shared with TRBD2. The CDR3 has 15 residues. Trimming at V came to 6 bases and at J to 8 bases, leaving 8 bases not matched to a gene. Germline CDR1 is SGHTA and CDR2 is FQGNSA. The CDR3 sequence is CASRPRLAGVDEQFF. The CDR3 coding sequence is TGTGCCAGCAGGCCGCGACTAGCGGGAGTCGATGAGCAGTTCTTC.

This clonotype was observed at least ten times. J is TRBJ2-2 and V is TRBV29-1; D uncertain. Germline assignment: CDR1 SQVTM and CDR2 ANQGSEA. The CDR3 consists of 13 residues. The germline V and J ends were trimmed by 1 base and 5 bases, with 8 bases remaining between them. CDR3 sequence reads: CSVEGVETGELFF. CDR3 bases: TGCAGCGTTGAAGGGGTGGAAACCGGGGAGCTGTTTTTT.

The chain combines TRBV5-1 with TRBJ2-2, with 8 bases matching TRBD1. CDR1 and CDR2 from the germline V gene are SGHRS and YFSETQ. The CDR3 has 16 amino acids. J was trimmed by 2 bases and V by 5 bases; bases with no gene match: 8. This CDR3 is CASSFVTGVNTGELFF. The CDR3 DNA is TGCGCCAGCAGTTTTGTGACAGGGGTTAACACCGGGGAGCTGTTTTTT.

The chain is built from TRBV20-1 and TRBJ2-6; unclear D gene. The CDR3 contains 13 residues. CDR1 is DFQATT and CDR2 is SNEGSKA in the germline V gene (reference sequence). Between the trimmed V and J ends, which lost 3 bases and 5 bases, there was a span of 8 bases. CDR3 in DNA: TGCAGTGCTAGTATTGGGCGGGCCAACGTCCTGACTTTC. Translated, it gives CSASIGRANVLTF.

The chain has TRBV29-1 and TRBJ2-7; D not certain. Looked up from germline, CDR1 is SQVTM and CDR2 is ANQGSEA. This CDR3 region has 12 residues. V gave up 6 bases and J gave up 3 bases, with 12 bases separating them. The CDR3 loop reads CSVKTAYYEQYF. For the CDR3, the DNA is TGCAGCGTCAAGACGGCTTACTACGAGCAGTACTTC.

In this sample, this clonotype turned up a few times. This rearrangement joins TRBV14 to TRBJ2-1; TRBD2 is a possible D gene (6 bases). CDR3 size: 14 residues. Trimming left V 3 bases short and J 9 bases short, with 15 bases between. Germline V gene sequence: CDR1 SGHDN, CDR2 FVKESK. Here the CDR3 reads CASSQGRRVTEQFF. CDR3 coding DNA: TGTGCCAGCAGCCAGGGGAGGAGGGTGACTGAGCAGTTCTTC.

A few counts support this clonotype. This chain uses TRBV5-1 with TRBJ1-1, with 9 bases identical to TRBD1. Germline V gives CDR1 SGHRS, CDR2 YFSETQ. V lost 2 bases to trimming and J lost 6 bases; unmatched junction nucleotides: 8. The CDR3 totals 15 residues. The CDR3 nucleotides read TGCGCCAGCAGCTTCGATGGACAGGGGAGGCCTGAAGCTTTCTTT. Translation gives CASSFDGQGRPEAFF.

This clonotype was seen a few times. The chain links TRBV7-9 to TRBJ2-7; D ambiguous. This CDR3 is 13 amino acids long. CDR1 is SEHNR, CDR2 FQNEAQ, per germline (reference sequence). Deletions cut 3 bases from V and 4 bases from J, with 10 bases between. The CDR3 sequence: CASSLRTAYEQYF. CDR3 nucleotide sequence: TGTGCCAGCAGCTTGAGGACGGCTTACGAGCAGTACTTC.

The J gene is TRBJ1-4, the V gene TRBV6-1; no definite D call. This CDR3 spans 13 amino acids. Germline CDR1 MNHNS, CDR2 SASEGT. V lost 8 bases, J lost 8 bases, and 15 bases lay in between. The DNA of the CDR3 is TGTGCCAGCTGCGGGGTAATGGAGGAAAAACTGTTTTTT. As protein: CASCGVMEEKLFF.

The gene calls are TRBV6-5 and TRBJ2-2, with 8 positions matching TRBD2. Trimming took 10 bases from V and 2 from J; bases not matched to a gene: 3. Germline values: CDR1 MNHEY, CDR2 SVGAGI. The CDR3 extends over 13 amino acids. Here the CDR3 DNA reads TGTGCCATTAGCGGGGCAAACACCGGGGAGCTGTTTTTT. Protein: CAISGANTGELFF.

V is TRBV5-6 and J is TRBJ1-1; no clear D gene. Germline V gives CDR1 SGHDT, CDR2 YYEEEE. Between the trimmed V and J ends, which lost 3 bases and 5 bases, there was a span of 14 bases. This CDR3 is 14 amino acids long. CDR3 region: CASSSGAAGTEAFF. The CDR3 bases are TGTGCCAGCAGCTCTGGCGCGGCGGGGACTGAAGCTTTCTTT.

The rearrangement uses TRBV29-1 and TRBJ2-1; 15 nucleotides match TRBD2. V trimming: 3 bases; J trimming: 7 bases; junction bases outside the gene matches: 7. Germline assignment: CDR1 SQVTM and CDR2 ANQGSEA. This CDR3 has 16 amino acids. As DNA, the CDR3 is TGCAGCGTTGACCGGACTAGCGGGAGGGCCAGGAATGAGCAGTTCTTC. Protein sequence: CSVDRTSGRARNEQFF.